These 4 T cell receptor beta chains share one sample of origin, sequenced in a study of cytomegalovirus exposure and HLA in healthy donors. The PCR had 60 Vbeta and 13 Jbeta primers. Repertoires were generated with immunoSEQ multiplex PCR, while TCRdb's copy carries only in-frame clones and drops some. The sample lists 150,000 to 200,000 clones, 75% to 90% occurring once. Specimen: PBMCs. Source of these receptors: a man aged 50 or older in good health and CMV-seropositive.

This clone was seen a handful of times. J is TRBJ2-1 and V is TRBV5-1; 9 bases map to TRBD1. The V and J ends lost 7 bases and 1 base, in that order; junction bases with no gene match: 9. Germline V gives CDR1 SGHRS, CDR2 YFSETQ. The CDR3 is made up of 16 amino acids. CDR3 DNA: TGCGCCAGCGCACGACAGGGGGGGCTGTCCTACAATGAGCAGTTCTTC. Translation: CASARQGGLSYNEQFF.

This clone has just a few counts. The chain has TRBV5-6 and TRBJ2-7; 10 bases align to TRBD1. CDR1 SGHDT and CDR2 YYEEEE come from the germline V gene. This CDR3 spans 14 amino acids. With V trimmed by 4 bases and J by 2 bases, 3 bases remained unmatched. The CDR3, as DNA: TGTGCCAGCAGCGCTGGGACAGGGGCCTACGAGCAGTACTTC. This encodes CASSAGTGAYEQYF. The full variable domain, its missing parts supplied by reference TRBV5-6 and TRBJ2-7, is DAGVTQSPTHLIKTRGQQVTLRCSPKSGHDTVSWYQQALGQGPQFIFQYYEEEERQRGNFPDRFSGHQFPNYSSELNVNALLLGDSALYLCASSAGTGAYEQYFGPGTRLTVT.

The chain carries TRBV11-3 and TRBJ2-3, with 11 bases matching TRBD2. V was clipped by 3 bases and J by 7 bases; unmatched bases: 3. The germline V gene encodes CDR1 SGHNT and CDR2 YENEEA. The CDR3 length is 14 residues. The CDR3 protein is CASSFSGRGNTQYF. The CDR3 DNA reads TGTGCCAGCAGCTTTAGCGGGAGGGGAAATACGCAGTATTTT.

The CDR3 is CASSQDPGQYNSPLHF. For the CDR3, the DNA is TGCGCCAGCAGCCAAGATCCAGGACAGTATAATTCACCCCTCCACTTT. The genes are TRBV4-3 and TRBJ1-6, with a possible D match to TRBD1 (6 bases). Germline assignment: CDR1 LGHNA and CDR2 YSLEER. The V end lost 0 bases, the J end lost 4 bases, and 10 bases lay between the germline ends. This CDR3 comprises 16 residues.